This is a list of T cell receptor beta chains from one sample in a study of persistence of HIV-infected CD4 T cells. No antigen is known for these receptors. Here immunoSEQ multiplex PCR was the method, and the copy in TCRdb shows in-frame clones only, minus some. The table includes approximately 27,000 clones, over 65% detected once. Specimen: CD4+ T cells sorted from PBMCs after roughly 18-hour stimulation, collected from a patient who received antiretroviral therapy. Receptor source: an adult woman with HIV who was CMV-seropositive. Each CDR3 is given with its conserved first and last residue. D genes are given only for firm matches. Only some rows state a clone size, as once, few, many or a class for expanded clones.

few,TRBJ2-5,.,TRBV27,TGTGCCAGCAGTTCGATGGGTCTAGAGACCCAGTACTTC,CASSSMGLETQYF
few,TRBJ1-6,TRBD1,TRBV5-1,TGCGCCAGCAGCTCCGGGACAGGCATGTCACCCCTCCACTTT,CASSSGTGMSPLHF
.,TRBJ1-1,TRBD1,TRBV19,TGTGCCAGTAGGGAAAACAGGGGGCTTGCAGCTTTCTTT,CASRENRGLAAFF
.,TRBJ2-2,.,TRBV10-1,TGCGCCAGCAGTGAGTCGTCAGTAGGAACCGGGGAGCTGTTTTTT,CASSESSVGTGELFF
.,TRBJ1-2,.,TRBV18,TGTGCCAGCTCACCGGAGGGCGCCTATGGCTACACCTTC,CASSPEGAYGYTF
.,TRBJ1-1,.,TRBV5-1,TGCGCCAGCAGCATACAGGGAAATGAAGCTTTCTTT,CASSIQGNEAFF
once,TRBJ2-1,.,TRBV24-1,TGTGCCACCAGTGATTCCCCCGTGGCGGGACCACGCAATGAGCAGTTCTTC,CATSDSPVAGPRNEQFF
.,TRBJ1-6,.,TRBV27,TGTGCCAGCAGTTTATCCGCGGGACGCCTGAGCTCCTATAATTCACCCCTCCACTTT,CASSLSAGRLSSYNSPLHF
.,TRBJ1-5,TRBD1,TRBV15,TGTGCCACCAGCCCCCAAGGGGGACAGGGTAGGGGGGGCAATCAGCCCCAGCATTTT,CATSPQGGQGRGGNQPQHF
.,TRBJ1-4,.,TRBV28,TGTGCCAGCAGTTTTTTTGTCGGGGAACTGTTTTTT,CASSFFVGELFF
.,TRBJ1-1,.,TRBV4-1,TGCGCCAGCAGCCAAGAGACAAGAACCACTGAAGCTTTCTTT,CASSQETRTTEAFF
.,TRBJ2-1,TRBD2,TRBV19,TGTGCCAGTAATCGGCTAGCGGGGGTGTACAATGAGCAGTTCTTC,CASNRLAGVYNEQFF
few,TRBJ2-2,.,TRBV28,TGTGCCAGCAGTTTATCGGGCAGCAACACCGGGGAGCTGTTTTTT,CASSLSGSNTGELFF
.,TRBJ1-4,TRBD1,TRBV30,TGTGCCTGGAGTAAGTCCGGGACAGGGAATGAAAAACTGTTTTTT,CAWSKSGTGNEKLFF
.,TRBJ1-2,.,TRBV25-1,TGTGCCAGCACAGGGACACATGGCTACACCTTC,CASTGTHGYTF
.,TRBJ1-1,.,TRBV10-1,TGCGCCAGCAGTACGGGACAATTGAACACTGAAGCTTTCTTT,CASSTGQLNTEAFF
few,TRBJ1-1,.,TRBV29-1,TGCAGCGCGGAACAGGGTACCCGGACTGAAGCTTTCTTT,CSAEQGTRTEAFF
.,TRBJ1-1,.,TRBV2,TGTGCCAGCAGTTCGGACAGGAACACTGAAGCTTTCTTT,CASSSDRNTEAFF
few,TRBJ1-1,.,TRBV5-1,TGCGCCAGCAGCGAAGGCACGAACACTGAAGCTTTCTTT,CASSEGTNTEAFF
.,TRBJ1-1,.,TRBV12-3/TRBV12-4,TGTGCCAGCAGTTTAAGGGGGGAAGCTTTCTTT,CASSLRGEAFF
few,TRBJ1-6,TRBD1,TRBV5-1,TGCGCCAGCAGCCGGGACAGGTCAAATTCACCCCTCCACTTT,CASSRDRSNSPLHF
.,TRBJ2-7,TRBD1,TRBV6-5,TGTGCCAGCAGTTACTCCGCCGGACAGGGTAAACACGAGCAGTACTTC,CASSYSAGQGKHEQYF
few,TRBJ2-5,.,TRBV28,TGTGCCAGCAGTTCGTCCGCGGCGACAGAGACCCAGTACTTC,CASSSSAATETQYF
.,TRBJ1-1,.,TRBV5-6,TGTGCCAGCAGCAGAAGGCAGGGGCAGAACACTGAAGCTTTCTTT,CASSRRQGQNTEAFF
.,TRBJ1-6,.,TRBV6-5,TGTGCCAGCCGCGCGGGGAGTGTACCCCTCCACTTT,CASRAGSVPLHF
once,TRBJ2-1,.,TRBV12-3/TRBV12-4,TGTGCCAGCAGGTTGGGCCAGAGCAATGAGCAGTTCTTC,CASRLGQSNEQFF
.,TRBJ1-2,.,TRBV5-1,TGCGCCACTACGGGGGCACAGGGTAATTATGGCTACACCTTC,CATTGAQGNYGYTF
.,TRBJ2-1,TRBD2,TRBV5-1,TGCGCCAGCAGCCCGGGGACTAGCGGGGGGAATGAGCAGTTCTTC,CASSPGTSGGNEQFF
.,TRBJ1-1,.,TRBV5-1,TGCGCCAGCAGCTTTAACATGAACACTGAAGCTTTCTTT,CASSFNMNTEAFF
.,TRBJ2-3,.,TRBV19,TGTGCCAGTAGTCCGAGCCCGATTCTCACAGATACGCAGTATTTT,CASSPSPILTDTQYF
.,TRBJ1-5,.,TRBV6-2/TRBV6-3,TGTGCCAGCAGTTACCATCACCCCCCGACCGATAGCAATCAGCCCCAGCATTTT,CASSYHHPPTDSNQPQHF
.,TRBJ2-1,TRBD2,TRBV5-6,TGTGCCAGCAGCTTGCCCGGGGGGGCTCGGAATGAGCAGTTCTTC,CASSLPGGARNEQFF
.,TRBJ2-6,.,TRBV27,TGTGCCAGCAGTTTCCTGAACTCTGGGGCCAACGTCCTGACTTTC,CASSFLNSGANVLTF
.,TRBJ1-2,TRBD1,TRBV7-3,TGTGCCAGCAGCCCCGCGGGACAGGGGGGCTACACCTTC,CASSPAGQGGYTF
.,TRBJ2-3,TRBD1,TRBV12-3/TRBV12-4,TGTGCCAGCAGTCCGGGGGGACAGGGCGGGCAGTATTTT,CASSPGGQGGQYF
.,TRBJ2-3,.,TRBV5-5,TGTGCCAGCAGCTCATTGGCCCTTAGGGATACGCAGTATTTT,CASSSLALRDTQYF
.,TRBJ2-7,.,TRBV30,TGTGCCTGGAGTCCTCTCGGACCGGCCTACGAGCAGTACTTC,CAWSPLGPAYEQYF
once,TRBJ2-3,TRBD1,TRBV5-4,TGTGCCAGCAGCCTCGACAGGGGAGATACGCAGTATTTT,CASSLDRGDTQYF
.,TRBJ2-6,.,TRBV14,TGTGCCAGCAGCCAAGATAGTCACCTCAACTCTGGGGCCAACGTCCTGACTTTC,CASSQDSHLNSGANVLTF
.,TRBJ1-2,.,TRBV10-3,TGTGCCATCAGTGACGTAGCGGGATATGGCTACACCTTC,CAISDVAGYGYTF
once,TRBJ2-2,.,TRBV6-5,TGTGCCAGCAGTTACCTCACGTACCCGAACACCGGGGAGCTGTTTTTT,CASSYLTYPNTGELFF
.,TRBJ2-5,TRBD2,TRBV5-1,TGCGCCAGCAGCTTCGGGCGGGGGGATGGAGAGACCCAGTACTTC,CASSFGRGDGETQYF
.,TRBJ1-4,TRBD1,TRBV7-6,TGTGCCAGCAGCTTAGGACAGGGGGTTAATGAAAAACTGTTTTTT,CASSLGQGVNEKLFF
.,TRBJ2-1,.,TRBV5-1,TGCGCCAGCAGCGAGGACTTATCTTACAATGAGCAGTTCTTC,CASSEDLSYNEQFF
.,TRBJ2-2,TRBD2,TRBV3-1/TRBV3-2,TGTGCCAGCAGCCAAGGCCGGGGGGATCACACCGGGGAGCTGTTTTTT,CASSQGRGDHTGELFF
few,TRBJ2-7,TRBD1,TRBV29-1,TGCAGCGTGAAAATTCCGGGACAGGGGTCTTACGAGCAGTACTTC,CSVKIPGQGSYEQYF
once,TRBJ2-1,.,TRBV18,TGTGCCAGCTCACCGGGGACGGTCTACAATGAGCAGTTCTTC,CASSPGTVYNEQFF
.,TRBJ2-5,.,TRBV5-1,TGCGCCAGCAGCTTGGGGTGGGGTCAACAAGAGACCCAGTACTTC,CASSLGWGQQETQYF
.,TRBJ1-4,.,TRBV6-5,TGTGCCAGCAGTTTCGGTCAGCATGATGAAAAACTGTTTTTT,CASSFGQHDEKLFF
.,TRBJ1-4,.,TRBV2,TGTGCCAGCAGTGAATTTGGAGGGACAAATGAAAAACTGTTTTTT,CASSEFGGTNEKLFF
.,TRBJ2-4,TRBD2,TRBV5-4,TGTGCCAGCAGCTCAAGACTAGCGGGGGGCCTGAACATTCAGTACTTC,CASSSRLAGGLNIQYF
.,TRBJ1-4,.,TRBV6-5,TGTGCCAGCAGTCTCACCGGTGAGGGGAAACTGTTTTTT,CASSLTGEGKLFF
few,TRBJ2-2,TRBD2,TRBV29-1,TGCAGCGTTGGGTCTCAGGCTAGCGGGACCGACACCGGGGAGCTGTTTTTT,CSVGSQASGTDTGELFF
.,TRBJ2-3,TRBD2,TRBV5-1,TGCGCCAGCAGCTTGGCCCCTAGCGGGGGGTTAGATACGCAGTATTTT,CASSLAPSGGLDTQYF